The 2 T cell receptor beta chains below were found in one sample sequenced in a study of blood T cell repertoires in COVID-19. The assay was immunoSEQ multiplex PCR, and TCRdb's table has in-frame clones only and misses some. The table has a few hundred thousand clones, 65% to 90% seen once; the top ten hold around 4%. Sequenced material: PBMCs or T cells enriched from blood (not recorded which). The receptor source for this set is a woman aged 30 to 39 who had been exposed to COVID-19.

J is TRBJ1-1 and V is TRBV27, with TRBD1 as a possible D gene (6 bases). The V gene's germline CDR1 is MNHEY and CDR2 SMNVEV (reference sequence). V was cut by 4 bases and J by 2 bases, with 11 bases left in between. CDR3 length: 14 amino acids. The CDR3, as DNA: TGTGCCAGCAGTTCGAACAGGGTTAACACTGAAGCTTTCTTT. It translates to CASSSNRVNTEAFF.

The genes are TRBV29-1 and TRBJ1-2; perhaps TRBD1 as D (5 bases). The germline V and J ends were trimmed by 6 bases and 1 base, with 9 bases remaining between them. The CDR3 length is 12 residues. Per germline, CDR1 SQVTM and CDR2 ANQGSEA. This CDR3 reads CSVETVNYGYTF. The CDR3 nucleotides read TGCAGCGTCGAGACAGTTAACTATGGCTACACCTTC.